This T cell receptor beta chain was obtained from a study of T cell changes during pregnancy in multiple sclerosis. Clones were sequenced by immunoSEQ multiplex PCR, and TCRdb holds only the in-frame ones, with some missing. The repertoire holds fewer than 25,000 clones, with roughly 90% as singletons. Trimming cost V 5 bases and J 3 bases, with 10 bases left between them. The CDR3 has 13 residues. The germline V gene encodes CDR1 MNHEY and CDR2 SMNVEV (reference sequence). The chain combines TRBV27 with TRBJ1-2; D remains unclear. The sample was CD8+ T cells from peripheral blood mononuclear cells, taken in the first trimester of pregnancy. The TCR comes from a female donor with multiple sclerosis, enrolled in a pregnancy study. CDR3 DNA sequence: TGTGCCAGCAGTCCCGGGTCCCACTATGGCTACACCTTC. It is translated as CASSPGSHYGYTF.